Detailed here is one TCR beta chain. The target antigen is unknown. The data were obtained in a study of OX40 agonist ivuxolimab in advanced cancers. Study-wide context: Hepatocellular carcinoma, melanoma, renal cell or head and neck cancer affected the dose-escalation patients. Notes on the study in general: It was not determined which antigens were specifically recognized by the peripheral T cells that had undergone clonal expansion. Among T cells, CD8+ cells averaged more expanded clones than CD4+ cells.

Generated by immunoSEQ multiplex PCR, the TCRdb table keeps only in-frame clones and is missing some. The table has fewer than 40,000 clones, about four fifths seen once. The TCR originated in an adult with an advanced solid tumor such as melanoma, head and neck, liver or kidney cancer. This specimen was CD4+ or CD8+ T cells sorted from blood, taken in a trial of the OX40 agonist ivuxolimab.

For the CDR3, the DNA is TGTGCCAGCAGCTACAGGGGAAATAATTCACCCCTCCACTTT. Protein sequence: CASSYRGNNSPLHF. The chain employs TRBV7-9 and TRBJ1-6; 7 positions match TRBD1. Germline V gene lookup returns CDR1 SEHNR and CDR2 FQNEAQ (reference sequence). CDR3 length equals 14 residues. The V and J ends lost 4 bases and 5 bases, in that order; junction bases with no gene match: 2. Together with reference TRBV7-9 and TRBJ1-6, the CDR3 gives the full variable domain: DTGVSQNPRHKITKRGQNVTFRCDPISEHNRLYWYRQTLGQGPEFLTYFQNEAQLEKSRLLSDRFSAERPKGSFSTLEIQRTEQGDSAMYLCASSYRGNNSPLHFGNGTRLTVT.